Here is one TCR beta chain with its context. This specimen comes from a study of T cell changes during pregnancy in multiple sclerosis. Profiled with immunoSEQ multiplex PCR; TCRdb holds only in-frame clones, not every one. The sample lists some 20,000 clones, 88% occurring once. Looked up from germline, CDR1 is SGHDT and CDR2 is YYEEEE. This CDR3 has 14 residues. The V and J ends lost 0 bases and 3 bases respectively, with 9 bases between them. The material sequenced was CD4+ T cells from peripheral blood mononuclear cells, taken in the first trimester of pregnancy. The V gene is TRBV5-6, the J gene TRBJ1-2; D uncertain. This TCR came from a female donor in good health, enrolled as a control in a pregnancy study. The CDR3 DNA follows: TGTGCCAGCAGCTTGGCCGGGAAGGACTATGGCTACACCTTC. It is translated as CASSLAGKDYGYTF. The complete variable domain, with remaining parts taken from reference TRBV5-6 and TRBJ1-2, reads DAGVTQSPTHLIKTRGQQVTLRCSPKSGHDTVSWYQQALGQGPQFIFQYYEEEERQRGNFPDRFSGHQFPNYSSELNVNALLLGDSALYLCASSLAGKDYGYTFGSGTRLTVV.